This T cell receptor (beta chain) was recovered during a study of cytomegalovirus exposure and HLA in healthy donors. Turning to the study itself: A later analysis reported the 90 to 150 validation repertoires used the same platform as the approximately 670 first-cohort repertoires.

Sequenced by immunoSEQ multiplex PCR; TCRdb stores in-frame clones only, minus some. The sample carries around 65,000 clones, about 92% recorded once. Overall study results and limits: Despite most TCR sequences being rare, some public TCRs occurred in many donors. The study listed roughly 160 cytomegalovirus-associated TCR beta chains. Reported performance of the classifier showed diagnosis of cytomegalovirus status with high specificity and sensitivity.

The V end lost 2 bases, the J end lost 4 bases, and 12 bases lay between the germline ends. The CDR3 is 15 amino acids. Germline values: CDR1 MNHNS, CDR2 SASEGT. About this clone itself: The antigen is unknown.

The clonotype comes from a man younger than 30 in good health and CMV-seropositive. V and J are TRBV6-1 and TRBJ1-3; tentatively, D is TRBD1 (6 bases). Input material: PBMCs. CDR3 sequence reads: CASSERAGEGNTIYF. CDR3 in DNA: TGTGCCAGCAGTGAACGCGCAGGGGAAGGAAACACCATATATTTT.